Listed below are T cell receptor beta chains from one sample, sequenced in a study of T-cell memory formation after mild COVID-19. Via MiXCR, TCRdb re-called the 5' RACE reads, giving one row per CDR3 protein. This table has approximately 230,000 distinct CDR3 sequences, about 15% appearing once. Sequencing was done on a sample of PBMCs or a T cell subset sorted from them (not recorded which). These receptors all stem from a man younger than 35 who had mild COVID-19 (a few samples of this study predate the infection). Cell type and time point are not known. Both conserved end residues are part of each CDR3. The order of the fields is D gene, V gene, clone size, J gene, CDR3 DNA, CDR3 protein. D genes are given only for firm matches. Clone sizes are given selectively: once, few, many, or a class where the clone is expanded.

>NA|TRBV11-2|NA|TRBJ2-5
TGTGCCAGCAGCTCCTTGAGGAGGGGCAAACAAGAGACCCAGTACTTC
CASSSLRRGKQETQYF
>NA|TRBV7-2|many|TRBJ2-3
TGTGCCAGCAGGCCCCAGTCAGATACGCAGTATTTT
CASRPQSDTQYF
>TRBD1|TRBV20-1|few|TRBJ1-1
TGCAGTGCTAGAGATCCACAGGGGAGGGGAACTGAAGCTTTCTTT
CSARDPQGRGTEAFF
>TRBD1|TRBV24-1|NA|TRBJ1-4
TGTGCCACCAGTGAGACCGGGACAGGGGGTGAAAAACTGTTTTTT
CATSETGTGGEKLFF
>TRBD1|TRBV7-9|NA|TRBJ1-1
TGTGCCAGCAGCTTTACAGGGGCCACTGAAGCTTTCTTT
CASSFTGATEAFF
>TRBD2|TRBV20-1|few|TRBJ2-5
TGCAGTGCTCCGCCCAGCGGGGGCAGGGAGACCCAGTACTTC
CSAPPSGGRETQYF
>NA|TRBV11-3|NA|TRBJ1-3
TGTGCCAGCAGCCCAAATGGAAACACCATATATTTT
CASSPNGNTIYF
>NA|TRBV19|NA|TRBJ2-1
TGTGCCAGTAGTTTTGCGGAACTCGTCTACAATGAGCAGTTCTTC
CASSFAELVYNEQFF
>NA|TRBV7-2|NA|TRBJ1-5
TGTGCCAGCAGCTCCGACAGGTCGTTGTTTCAGCCCCAGCATTTT
CASSSDRSLFQPQHF
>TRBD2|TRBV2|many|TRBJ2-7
TGTGCCAGCAGGGCTTCTAGCGGGGGCTACGAGCAGTACTTC
CASRASSGGYEQYF
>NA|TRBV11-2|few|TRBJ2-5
TGTGCCAGCAGCTTAGCCGCAGGAGGCGGGGAGACCCAGTACTTC
CASSLAAGGGETQYF
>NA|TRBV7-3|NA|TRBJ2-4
TGTGCCAGCAGCTTAGACAGCCAAAACATTCAGTACTTC
CASSLDSQNIQYF
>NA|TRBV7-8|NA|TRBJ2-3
TGTGCCAGCAGCTGGAAGCGGCAGGGACCTCGCCTTAGCACAGATACGCAGTATTTT
CASSWKRQGPRLSTDTQYF
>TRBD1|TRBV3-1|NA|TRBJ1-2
TGTGCCAGCAGCCCCGGGACAGGGGGCTTTGGCTACACCTTC
CASSPGTGGFGYTF
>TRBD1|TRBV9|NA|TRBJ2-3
TGTGCCAGCAGCGAGGGACAGGGGGAGGTGGATACGCAGTATTTT
CASSEGQGEVDTQYF
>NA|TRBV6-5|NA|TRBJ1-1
TGTGCCAGCAGTTACTCGATTCGAGTTTGGAACACTGAAGCTTTCTTT
CASSYSIRVWNTEAFF
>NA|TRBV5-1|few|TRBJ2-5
TGCGCCAGCAGGGGGGAGACCCAGTACTTC
CASRGETQYF
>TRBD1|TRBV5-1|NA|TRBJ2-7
TGCGCCAGCAGCTTGGGGGACAGCCGCTCCTACGAGCAGTACTTC
CASSLGDSRSYEQYF
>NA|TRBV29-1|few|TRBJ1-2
TGCAGCGTGAACAGGGCTGGGGAATATGGCTACACCTTC
CSVNRAGEYGYTF
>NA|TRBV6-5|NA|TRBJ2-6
TGTGCCAGCAGTTACTCCCCACTTGTCGGCTCTGGGGCCAACGTCCTGACTTTC
CASSYSPLVGSGANVLTF
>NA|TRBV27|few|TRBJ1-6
TGTGCCAGCAGTCCCTCGAGAAGTACGAGGGATAATTCACCCCTCCACTTT
CASSPSRSTRDNSPLHF
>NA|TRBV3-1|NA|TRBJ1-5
TGTGCCAGCAGCCAAGTACCTGGGGGGGATCAGCCCCAGCATTTT
CASSQVPGGDQPQHF
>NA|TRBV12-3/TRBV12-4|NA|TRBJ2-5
TGTGCCAGCAGTCTCCGGGCCCAGGCGGGGACCCAGTACTTC
CASSLRAQAGTQYF
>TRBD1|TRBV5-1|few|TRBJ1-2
TGCGCCAGCAGCTTGGCCCTTGACAGGGACTATGGCTACACCTTC
CASSLALDRDYGYTF
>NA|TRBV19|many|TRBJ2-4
TGTGCCAGTAGTATAACGGGATCCAAAAACATTCAGTACTTC
CASSITGSKNIQYF
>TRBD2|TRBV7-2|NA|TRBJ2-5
TGTGCCAGCAGCTTTGCGGGGGGTTGGGAGACCCAGTACTTC
CASSFAGGWETQYF
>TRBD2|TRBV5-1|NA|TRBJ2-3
TGCGCCAGCAGCACCATAGCGGGGCGCACAGATACGCAGTATTTT
CASSTIAGRTDTQYF
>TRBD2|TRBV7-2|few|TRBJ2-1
TGTGCCAGCAGCTTTGCGGGGGGTTACAATGAGCAGTTCTTC
CASSFAGGYNEQFF
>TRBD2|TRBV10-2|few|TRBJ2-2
TGCGCCAGCAGTGGGACCGGGACTAGCGGAGAGATAAACACCGGGGAGCTGTTTTTT
CASSGTGTSGEINTGELFF
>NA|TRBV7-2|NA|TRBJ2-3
TGTGCCAGCACGCTCCTTTGGACAGATACGCAGTATTTT
CASTLLWTDTQYF
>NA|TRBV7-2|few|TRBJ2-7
TGTGCCAGCAGCCACACTTGGGCCTACGAGCAGTACTTC
CASSHTWAYEQYF
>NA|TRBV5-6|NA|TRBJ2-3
TGTGCCAGCAGCTTAGAACAGTATGTCACAGATACGCAGTATTTT
CASSLEQYVTDTQYF
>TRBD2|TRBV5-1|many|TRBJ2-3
TGCGCCAGCAGCCTACTTGGCGGGGGGGCAGATACGCAGTATTTT
CASSLLGGGADTQYF
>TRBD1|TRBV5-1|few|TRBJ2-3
TGCGCCAGCAGCCCCCTGCGCCCCGGGACAGGGAGCACAGATACGCAGTATTTT
CASSPLRPGTGSTDTQYF
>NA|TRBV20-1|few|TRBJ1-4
TGCAGTGCTTCATGGGGGTCTAATGATGAAAAACTGTTTTTT
CSASWGSNDEKLFF
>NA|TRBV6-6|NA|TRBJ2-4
TGTGCCAGCACCGGGGACGGGAGTAGGTCCAAAAACATTCAGTACTTC
CASTGDGSRSKNIQYF
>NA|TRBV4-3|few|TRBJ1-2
TGCGCCAGCAGCCAAGATCGATTTGCAGGGCGCTATGGCTACACCTTC
CASSQDRFAGRYGYTF
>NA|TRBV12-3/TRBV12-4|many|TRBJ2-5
TGTGCCAGCAGTTTCGGCGGTCAAGAGACCCAGTACTTC
CASSFGGQETQYF
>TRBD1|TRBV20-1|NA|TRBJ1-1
TGCAGTGCTAGACAGGGACAGACTGAAGCTTTCTTT
CSARQGQTEAFF
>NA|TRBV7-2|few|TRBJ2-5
TGTGCCAGCAGCCAAGGGGGGCTTCGAGAGACCCAGTACTTC
CASSQGGLRETQYF
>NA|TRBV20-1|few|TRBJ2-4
TGCAGTGCTAGACGACCCGGGATTGTAAACATTCAGTACTTC
CSARRPGIVNIQYF
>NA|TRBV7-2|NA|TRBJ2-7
TGTGCCAGCAGCACCGCCAGACATGTGGCCTCCTACGAGCAGTACTTC
CASSTARHVASYEQYF
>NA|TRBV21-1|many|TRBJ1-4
TGTGCCATACCGGGACCCGGGAGTGAAAAACTGTTTTTT
CAIPGPGSEKLFF
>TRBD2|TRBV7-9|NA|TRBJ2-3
TGTGCCAGCAGCCCTAGGACTAGCGGGTTGACAGATACGCAGTATTTT
CASSPRTSGLTDTQYF
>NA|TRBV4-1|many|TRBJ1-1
TGCGCCAGCAGCCAAGGGGGGGTAAAGCCTTTCTTT
CASSQGGVKPFF
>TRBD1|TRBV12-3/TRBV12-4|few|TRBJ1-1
TGTGCCAGCAGTTTTATAACAGGGGGAAACACTGAAGCTTTCTTT
CASSFITGGNTEAFF
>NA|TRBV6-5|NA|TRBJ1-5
TGTGCCAGCAGTTACTCGGCAGGGAAGAATCAGCCCCAGCATTTT
CASSYSAGKNQPQHF
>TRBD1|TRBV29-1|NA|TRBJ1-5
TGCAGCGTTCACGACAGGGGTACCCAGCATTTT
CSVHDRGTQHF
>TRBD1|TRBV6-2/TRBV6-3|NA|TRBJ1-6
TGTGCCGGCGACTGGCAGGGGGCTATAGCCTATAATTCACCCCTCCACTTT
CAGDWQGAIAYNSPLHF
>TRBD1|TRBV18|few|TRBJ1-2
TGTGCCAGCTCACAGACCCCGGGACAGGGGTACTATGGCTACACCTTC
CASSQTPGQGYYGYTF
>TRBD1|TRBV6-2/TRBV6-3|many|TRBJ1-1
TGTGCCAGCAGCCGGACAGGGAACACTGAAGCTTTCTTT
CASSRTGNTEAFF
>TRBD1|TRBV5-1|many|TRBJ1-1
TGCGCCAGCAGGGCTAGCATCGGACAGGGCCACTTTCCGGCTTTCTTT
CASRASIGQGHFPAFF
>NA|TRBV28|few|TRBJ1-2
TGTGCCAGCAGTTGGGGAACCTATGGCTACACCTTC
CASSWGTYGYTF
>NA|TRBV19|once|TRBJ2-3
TGTGCCAGTAGTTATAGCGGCGTGCAGCTAGGAGATACGCAGTATTTT
CASSYSGVQLGDTQYF
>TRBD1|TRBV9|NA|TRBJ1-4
TGTGCCAGCAGCGTAGCACAGGGGCTCGGTGAAAAACTGTTTTTT
CASSVAQGLGEKLFF
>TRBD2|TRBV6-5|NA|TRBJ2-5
TGTGCCAGCAGTTATTCACCGGGACTAGGGCAGACCCAGTACTTC
CASSYSPGLGQTQYF
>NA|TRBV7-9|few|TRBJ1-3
TGTGCCAGCAGCCGAGGGGCGAGTACTGGAAACACCATATATTTT
CASSRGASTGNTIYF
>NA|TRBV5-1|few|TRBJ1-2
TGCGCCAGCAGCTCGGGCCCAGGGCAGGGTGGCTACACCTTC
CASSSGPGQGGYTF
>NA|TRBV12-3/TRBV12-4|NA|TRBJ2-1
TGTGCCAGCAGTTTCCCGGGTGGAGGGGCCTACAATGAGCAGTTCTTC
CASSFPGGGAYNEQFF
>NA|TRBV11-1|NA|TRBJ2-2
TGTGCCAGCAGCTTAGTTTGGGGGGCTCAGAACACCGGGGAGCTGTTTTTT
CASSLVWGAQNTGELFF